Shown below are 7 T cell receptor beta chains from a single sample sequenced in a study of CD4+ T cells in melanoma. The repertoire was sequenced with immunoSEQ multiplex PCR; TCRdb's copy has only in-frame clones and lacks some. Of roughly 11,000 clones in the sample, roughly 70% were seen once. Sequenced sample: cells from a culture (not recorded whether cultured in vitro). Receptors were obtained from a human donor with melanoma.

This chain joins TRBV10-2 and TRBJ2-1; 9 bases agree with TRBD2. Germline-derived CDR1 and CDR2 are WSHSY and SAAADI. The CDR3 consists of 19 residues. Trimming removed 7 bases from V and 2 bases from J; junction bases left unmatched: 18. The CDR3 DNA reads TGCGCCAGCAAGGCGCTTCTAGCGGGGTTTTACCAGCCCTACAATGAGCAGTTCTTC. Translating it yields CASKALLAGFYQPYNEQFF.

For the CDR3, the DNA is TGTGCTAGTGGCCCGGGACAGGGCGGTGAAAAACTGTTTTTT. Protein: CASGPGQGGEKLFF. The chain couples TRBV12-5 to TRBJ1-4; 9 nucleotides match TRBD1. CDR1 and CDR2 (germline): LGHNT, FRNRAP. The CDR3 consists of 14 residues. After removal of 6 bases from V and 7 bases from J, the junction contained 6 bases not matched to a gene.

This chain connects TRBV18 to TRBJ1-4, with 7 positions matching TRBD1. Germline CDR1 and CDR2: KGHSH and LQKENI. The J segment lost 3 bases and the V segment lost 2 bases, leaving 6 bases of the junction unmatched. This CDR3 has 16 residues. The CDR3 sequence is CASSPLTGLANEKLFF. DNA for the CDR3: TGTGCCAGCTCACCATTGACAGGGTTGGCTAATGAAAAACTGTTTTTT.

On this clone itself: Other DNA sequences from this sample encode an identical CDR3 as well. The chain uses TRBV7-3 and TRBJ2-3; D is uncertain. The ends were cut back, 1 base at V and 1 base at J, with 6 bases in the middle. The CDR3 consists of 14 residues. The germline CDR1 and CDR2 sequences are SGHTA and FQGTGA. The CDR3 nucleotides read TGTGCCAGCAGCTTAAGTGGAGGCACAGATACGCAGTATTTT. This sequence encodes CASSLSGGTDTQYF.

This chain joins TRBV7-2 and TRBJ1-6; D call uncertain. Looked up from germline, CDR1 is SGHTA and CDR2 is FQGNSA. The CDR3 is 15 amino acids. The ends were cut back, 2 bases at V and 5 bases at J, with 10 bases in the middle. The CDR3 nucleotides read TGTGCCAGCAGCTTAAGTACAAGGAATAATTCACCCCTCCACTTT. The encoded protein is CASSLSTRNNSPLHF.

The J gene is TRBJ2-7, the V gene TRBV12-5; TRBD1 or TRBD2 may be the D gene (5 bases each). CDR1 is LGHNT, CDR2 FRNRAP, per germline. This CDR3 comprises 15 residues. V was cut by 7 bases and J by 0 bases, with 16 bases left in between. CDR3: CASANGTLSSYEQYF. CDR3 DNA: TGTGCTAGTGCCAACGGGACCCTGAGCTCCTACGAGCAGTACTTC.

J is TRBJ2-5 and V is TRBV4-1, with 12 nucleotides matching TRBD2. J lost 1 base, V lost 2 bases, and 2 bases had no gene match. Germline V gene sequence: CDR1 MGHRA, CDR2 YSYEKL. The length of the CDR3 is 16 residues. CDR3 region: CASSQRLAGAQETQYF. In nucleotides, the CDR3 is TGCGCCAGCAGCCAAAGACTAGCGGGGGCCCAAGAGACCCAGTACTTC.